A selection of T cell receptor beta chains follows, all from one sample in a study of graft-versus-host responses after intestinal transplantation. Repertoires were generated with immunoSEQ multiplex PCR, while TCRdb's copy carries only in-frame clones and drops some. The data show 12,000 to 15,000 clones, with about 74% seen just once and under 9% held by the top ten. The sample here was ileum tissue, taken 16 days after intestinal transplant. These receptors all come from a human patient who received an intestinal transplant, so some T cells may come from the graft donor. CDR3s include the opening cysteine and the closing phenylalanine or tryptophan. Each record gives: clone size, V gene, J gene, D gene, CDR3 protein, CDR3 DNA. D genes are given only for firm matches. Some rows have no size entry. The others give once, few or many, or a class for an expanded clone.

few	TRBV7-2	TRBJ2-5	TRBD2	CASSLGGRAQETQYF	TGTGCCAGCAGCTTAGGCGGGAGGGCCCAAGAGACCCAGTACTTC
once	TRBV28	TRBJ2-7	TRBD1	CASSLYRGLNEQYF	TGTGCCAGCAGTTTATACAGGGGGCTCAACGAGCAGTACTTC
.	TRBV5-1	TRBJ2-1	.	CASSSQGLNEQFF	TGCGCCAGCAGCTCGCAGGGTCTGAATGAGCAGTTCTTC
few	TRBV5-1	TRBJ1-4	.	CASSLSGITNEKLFF	TGCGCCAGCAGCCTCTCAGGAATAACTAATGAAAAACTGTTTTTT
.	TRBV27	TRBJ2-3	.	CASRWSIVGADTQYF	TGTGCCAGCAGGTGGTCGATAGTAGGGGCAGATACGCAGTATTTT
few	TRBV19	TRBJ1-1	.	CASSTPGYAEAFF	TGTGCCAGTAGTACCCCAGGCTACGCTGAAGCTTTCTTT
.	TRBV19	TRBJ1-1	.	CASSRGDTEAFF	TGTGCCAGTAGTCGGGGTGACACTGAAGCTTTCTTT
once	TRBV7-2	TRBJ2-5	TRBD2	CASSLESSGAQETQYF	TGTGCCAGCAGCTTAGAGTCTAGCGGGGCGCAAGAGACCCAGTACTTC
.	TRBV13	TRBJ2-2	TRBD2	CASSAWDGGTGELFF	TGTGCCAGCAGCGCGTGGGACGGGGGGACCGGGGAGCTGTTTTTT
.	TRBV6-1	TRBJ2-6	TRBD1	CASRTGGAWANVLTF	TGTGCCAGCAGGACAGGGGGCGCCTGGGCCAACGTCCTGACTTTC